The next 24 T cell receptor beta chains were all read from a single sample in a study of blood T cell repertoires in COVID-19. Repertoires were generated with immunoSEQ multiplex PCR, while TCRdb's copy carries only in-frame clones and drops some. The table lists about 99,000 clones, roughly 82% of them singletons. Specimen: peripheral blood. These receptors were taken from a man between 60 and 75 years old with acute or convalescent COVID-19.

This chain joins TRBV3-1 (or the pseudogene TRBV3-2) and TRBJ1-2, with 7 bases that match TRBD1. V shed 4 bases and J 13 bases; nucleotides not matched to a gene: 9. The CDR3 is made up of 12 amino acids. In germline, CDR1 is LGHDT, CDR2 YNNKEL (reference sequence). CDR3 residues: CASSPGQAPFTF. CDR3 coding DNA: TGTGCCAGCAGCCCCGGACAGGCCCCATTCACCTTC.

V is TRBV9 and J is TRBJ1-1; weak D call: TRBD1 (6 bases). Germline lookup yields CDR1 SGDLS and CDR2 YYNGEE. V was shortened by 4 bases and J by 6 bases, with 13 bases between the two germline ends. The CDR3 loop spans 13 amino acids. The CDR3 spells CASSPAGASEAFF. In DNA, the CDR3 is TGTGCCAGCAGCCCCGCGGGGGCGTCTGAAGCTTTCTTT.

CDR3 residues: CASSLGLAGRETQYF. CDR3 nucleotides: TGTGCCAGCAGCTTGGGGCTAGCGGGTAGGGAGACCCAGTACTTC. V usage is TRBV5-5 and J usage is TRBJ2-5; 8 bases are shared with TRBD2. V lost 0 bases and J lost 5; bases outside the gene matches: 6. This CDR3 region has 15 residues. CDR1 SGHKS and CDR2 YYEKEE come from the germline V gene (reference sequence).

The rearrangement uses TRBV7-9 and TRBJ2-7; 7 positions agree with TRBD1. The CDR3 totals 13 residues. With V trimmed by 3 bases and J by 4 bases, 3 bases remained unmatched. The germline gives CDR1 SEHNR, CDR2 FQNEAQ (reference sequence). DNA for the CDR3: TGTGCCAGCAGCTTTTTACAGGGGTACGAGCAGTACTTC. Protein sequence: CASSFLQGYEQYF.

CDR3 residues: CASSSADSRNEKLFF. The CDR3 DNA sequence: TGTGCCAGCAGCTCGGCGGACAGCCGAAATGAAAAACTGTTTTTT. The V call is TRBV11-2, the J call TRBJ1-4; D is possibly TRBD1 (6 bases). V lost 4 bases and J 5 bases, leaving 14 bases between the germline ends. CDR1 SGHAT and CDR2 FQNNGV come from the germline V gene. This CDR3 spans 15 amino acids.

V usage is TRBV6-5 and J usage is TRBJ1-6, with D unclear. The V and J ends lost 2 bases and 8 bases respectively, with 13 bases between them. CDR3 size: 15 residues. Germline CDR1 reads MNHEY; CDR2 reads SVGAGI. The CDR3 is CASSYPSTPDSPLHF. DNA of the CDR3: TGTGCCAGCAGTTACCCGAGCACTCCGGATTCACCCCTCCACTTT.

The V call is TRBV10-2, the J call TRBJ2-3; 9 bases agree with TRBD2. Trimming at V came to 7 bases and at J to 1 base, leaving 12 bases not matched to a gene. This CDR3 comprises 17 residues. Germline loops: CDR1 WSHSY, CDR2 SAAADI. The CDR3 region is CASTASGVLFGTDTQYF. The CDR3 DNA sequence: TGCGCCAGCACTGCTAGCGGGGTGCTCTTCGGCACAGATACGCAGTATTTT.

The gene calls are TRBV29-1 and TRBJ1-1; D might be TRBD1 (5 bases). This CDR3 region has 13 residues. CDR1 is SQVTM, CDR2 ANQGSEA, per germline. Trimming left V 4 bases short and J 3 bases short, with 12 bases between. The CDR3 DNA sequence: TGCAGCGTTGGGGTAGGGGATTACACTGAAGCTTTCTTT. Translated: CSVGVGDYTEAFF.

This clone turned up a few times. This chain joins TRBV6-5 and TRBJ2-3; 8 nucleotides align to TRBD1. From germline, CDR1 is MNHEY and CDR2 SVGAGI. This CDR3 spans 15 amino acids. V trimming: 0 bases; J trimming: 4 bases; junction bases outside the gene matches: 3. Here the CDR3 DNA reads TGTGCCAGCAGTTACTCGGCAGGGGGCGCAGATACGCAGTATTTT. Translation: CASSYSAGGADTQYF.

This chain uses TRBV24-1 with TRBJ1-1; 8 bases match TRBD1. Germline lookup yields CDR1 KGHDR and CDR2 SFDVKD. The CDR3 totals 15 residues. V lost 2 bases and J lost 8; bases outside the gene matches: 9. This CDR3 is CATSDSNRGKGEAFF. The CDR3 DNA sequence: TGTGCCACCAGTGATTCAAACAGGGGGAAGGGAGAAGCTTTCTTT.

CDR3 sequence reads: CASSVTGVEKLFF. The CDR3 DNA sequence: TGTGCCAGCAGTGTGACAGGGGTTGAAAAACTGTTTTTT. J is TRBJ1-4 and V is TRBV25-1; TRBD1 aligns across 8 bases. There are 13 residues in the CDR3. V gave up 4 bases and J gave up 7 bases; unmatched junction bases: 2. Germline V gives CDR1 MGHDK, CDR2 SYGVNS.

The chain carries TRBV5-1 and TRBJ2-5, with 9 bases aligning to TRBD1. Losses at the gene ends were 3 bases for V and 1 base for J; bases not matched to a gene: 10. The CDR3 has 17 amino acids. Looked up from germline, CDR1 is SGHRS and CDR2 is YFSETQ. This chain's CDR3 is CASSSASGGQGQETQYF. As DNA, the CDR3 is TGCGCCAGCAGCTCGGCATCGGGGGGACAGGGCCAAGAGACCCAGTACTTC. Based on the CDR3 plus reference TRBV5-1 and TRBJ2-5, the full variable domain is KAGVTQTPRYLIKTRGQQVTLSCSPISGHRSVSWYQQTPGQGLQFLFEYFSETQRNKGNFPGRFSGRQFSNSRSEMNVSTLELGDSALYLCASSSASGGQGQETQYFGPGTRLLVL.

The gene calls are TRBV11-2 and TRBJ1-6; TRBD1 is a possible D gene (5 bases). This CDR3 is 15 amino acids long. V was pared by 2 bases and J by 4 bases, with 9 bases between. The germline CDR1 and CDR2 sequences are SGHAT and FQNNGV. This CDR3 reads CASSLNRQYNSPLHF. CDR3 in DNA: TGTGCCAGCAGCTTAAACCGACAGTATAATTCACCCCTCCACTTT. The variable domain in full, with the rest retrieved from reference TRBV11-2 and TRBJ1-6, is EAGVAQSPRYKIIEKRQSVAFWCNPISGHATLYWYQQILGQGPKLLIQFQNNGVVDDSQLPKDRFSAERLKGVDSTLKIQPAKLEDSAVYLCASSLNRQYNSPLHFGNGTRLTVT.

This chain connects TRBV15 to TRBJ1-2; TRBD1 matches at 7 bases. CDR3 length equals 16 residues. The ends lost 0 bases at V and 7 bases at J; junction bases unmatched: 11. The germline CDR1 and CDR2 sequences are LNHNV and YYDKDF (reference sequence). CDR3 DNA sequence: TGTGCCACCAGCAGAGAGATAGGGGGCGAAAAAGGTGGCTACACCTTC. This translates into CATSREIGGEKGGYTF.

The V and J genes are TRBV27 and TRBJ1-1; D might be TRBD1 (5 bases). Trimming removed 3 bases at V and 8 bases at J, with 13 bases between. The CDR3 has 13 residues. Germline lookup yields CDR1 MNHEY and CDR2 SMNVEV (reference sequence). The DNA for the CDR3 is TGTGCCAGCAGTTTCTCGGGGGTAGCCGAAGCTTTCTTT. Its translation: CASSFSGVAEAFF.

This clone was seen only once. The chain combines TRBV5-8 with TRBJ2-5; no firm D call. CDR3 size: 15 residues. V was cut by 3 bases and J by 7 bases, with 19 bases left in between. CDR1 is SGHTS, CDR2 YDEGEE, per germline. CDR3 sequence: CASSYLTRLDGTQYF. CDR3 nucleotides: TGTGCCAGCAGCTACTTGACCCGACTCGATGGGACCCAGTACTTC. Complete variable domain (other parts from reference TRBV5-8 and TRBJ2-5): EAGVTQSPTHLIKTRGQQATLRCSPISGHTSVYWYQQALGLGLQFLLWYDEGEERNRGNFPPRFSGRQFPNYSSELNVNALELEDSALYLCASSYLTRLDGTQYFGPGTRLLVL.

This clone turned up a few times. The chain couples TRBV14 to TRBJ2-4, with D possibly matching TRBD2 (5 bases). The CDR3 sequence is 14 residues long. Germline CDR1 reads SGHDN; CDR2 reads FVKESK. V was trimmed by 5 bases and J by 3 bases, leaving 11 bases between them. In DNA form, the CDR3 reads TGTGCCAGCAGCTTCGGACGGGGCAAAAACATTCAGTACTTC. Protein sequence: CASSFGRGKNIQYF. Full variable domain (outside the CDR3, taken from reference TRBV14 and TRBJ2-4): EAGVTQFPSHSVIEKGQTVTLRCDPISGHDNLYWYRRVMGKEIKFLLHFVKESKQDESGMPNNRFLAERTGGTYSTLKVQPAELEDSGVYFCASSFGRGKNIQYFGAGTRLSVL.

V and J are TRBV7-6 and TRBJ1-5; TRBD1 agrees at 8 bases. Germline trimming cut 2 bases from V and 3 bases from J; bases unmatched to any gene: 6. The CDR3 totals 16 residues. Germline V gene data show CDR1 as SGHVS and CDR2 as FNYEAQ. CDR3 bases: TGTGCCAGCAGCTTAAGGACAGGGATCGACAATCAGCCCCAGCATTTT. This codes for CASSLRTGIDNQPQHF. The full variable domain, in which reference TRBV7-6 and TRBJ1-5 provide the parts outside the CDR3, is GAGVSQSPRYKVTKRGQDVALRCDPISGHVSLYWYRQALGQGPEFLTYFNYEAQQDKSGLPNDRFSAERPEGSISTLTIQRTEQRDSAMYRCASSLRTGIDNQPQHFGDGTRLSIL.

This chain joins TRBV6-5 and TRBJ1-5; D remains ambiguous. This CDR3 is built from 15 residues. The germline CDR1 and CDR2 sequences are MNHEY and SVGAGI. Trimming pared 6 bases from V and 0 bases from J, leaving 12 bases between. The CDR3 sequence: CASSWARNSNQPQHF. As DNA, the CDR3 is TGTGCCAGCAGCTGGGCCAGAAATAGCAATCAGCCCCAGCATTTT.

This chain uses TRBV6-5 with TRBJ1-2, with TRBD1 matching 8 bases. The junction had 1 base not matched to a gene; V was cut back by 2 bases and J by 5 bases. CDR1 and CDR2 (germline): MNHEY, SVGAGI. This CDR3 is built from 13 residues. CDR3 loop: CASSYRQGYGYTF. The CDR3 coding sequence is TGTGCCAGCAGTTACCGACAGGGGTATGGCTACACCTTC.

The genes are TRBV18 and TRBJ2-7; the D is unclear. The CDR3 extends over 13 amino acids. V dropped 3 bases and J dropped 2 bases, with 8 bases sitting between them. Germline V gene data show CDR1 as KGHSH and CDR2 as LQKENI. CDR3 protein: CASSPRSTYEQYV. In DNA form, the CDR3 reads TGTGCCAGCTCACCCCGATCTACCTACGAGCAGTACGTC.

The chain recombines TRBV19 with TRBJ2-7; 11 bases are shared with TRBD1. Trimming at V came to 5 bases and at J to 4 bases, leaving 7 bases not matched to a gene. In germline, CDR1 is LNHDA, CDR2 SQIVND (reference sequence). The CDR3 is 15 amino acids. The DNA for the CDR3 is TGTGCCAGTAGTTCTCCGGGACAGGGGGTGTACGAGCAGTACTTC. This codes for CASSSPGQGVYEQYF.

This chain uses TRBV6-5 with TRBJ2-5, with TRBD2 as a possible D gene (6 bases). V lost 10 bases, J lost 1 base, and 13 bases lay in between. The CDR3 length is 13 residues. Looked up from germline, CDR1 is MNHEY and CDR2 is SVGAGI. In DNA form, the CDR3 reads TGTGCCACGGCCGGAGGGGCCCAAGAGACCCAGTACTTC. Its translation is CATAGGAQETQYF.

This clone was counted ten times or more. The CDR3 reads CASSQFINLNEQFF. In DNA form, the CDR3 reads TGCGCCAGCAGCCAATTTATTAATCTGAATGAGCAGTTCTTC. The rearrangement joins TRBV4-1 to TRBJ2-1, with D uncertain. V was trimmed by 2 bases and J by 7 bases, leaving 12 bases between them. The CDR3 consists of 14 residues. Per the germline V gene, CDR1 is MGHRA and CDR2 is YSYEKL.